Following are 27 T cell receptor beta chains from one sample sequenced in a study of long-term antiretroviral therapy in people with HIV. Runs used v3.0 of the immunoSEQ assay and were done at survey level. Profiled with immunoSEQ multiplex PCR; TCRdb holds only in-frame clones, not every one. The table has approximately 33,000 clones, around four fifths seen once; the top ten hold 7.9%. The sample was unsorted PBMCs, taken 0.4 years before starting antiretroviral therapy. These receptors came from a man aged 18 to 35 with HIV.

This rearrangement joins TRBV19 to TRBJ1-3; D is unresolved. Germline CDR1 reads LNHDA; CDR2 reads SQIVND (reference sequence). The V end lost 8 bases, the J end lost 0 bases, and 14 bases lay between the germline ends. This CDR3 has 15 amino acids. Here the CDR3 DNA reads TGTGCCAGTCGAACCGGGGATTCCTCTGGAAACACCATATATTTT. Amino acid sequence: CASRTGDSSGNTIYF.

This chain links TRBV27 with TRBJ2-7, with a possible D match to TRBD2 (6 bases). The V gene's germline CDR1 is MNHEY and CDR2 SMNVEV (reference sequence). Trimming removed 0 bases from V and 0 bases from J, with 18 bases in between. The CDR3 runs 18 residues. CDR3 nucleotide sequence: TGTGCCAGCAGTTTATCGGGTCCCGGGGGACCAGTCTCCTACGAGCAGTACTTC. As protein: CASSLSGPGGPVSYEQYF.

The J gene is TRBJ2-5, the V gene TRBV5-1; 10 bases fit TRBD1. Germline V gene data show CDR1 as SGHRS and CDR2 as YFSETQ. The CDR3 consists of 15 residues. V lost 7 bases and J lost 3; bases outside the gene matches: 9. The CDR3 bases are TGCGCCAGCGGAGGCATGGGACAGGGGAAAGAGACCCAGTACTTC. This sequence encodes CASGGMGQGKETQYF.

The chain is built from TRBV5-5 and TRBJ2-1, with unresolved D. Trimming shortened V by 1 base and J by 8 bases, and 13 bases separated the two germline ends. The germline gives CDR1 SGHKS, CDR2 YYEKEE (reference sequence). This CDR3 region has 14 residues. CDR3 in DNA: TGTGCCAGCAGCTTGTCCCTCCGGTTGGATGAGCAGTTCTTC. Its translation: CASSLSLRLDEQFF.

The genes are TRBV5-1 and TRBJ2-1, with D unclear. In germline, CDR1 is SGHRS, CDR2 YFSETQ. This CDR3 is 13 amino acids long. With 2 bases removed from V and 7 bases from J, the gap between germline ends came to 10 bases. The CDR3 DNA reads TGCGCCAGCAGCTTTGTGGGTCAGAATGAGCAGTTCTTC. Its protein product is CASSFVGQNEQFF. Full variable domain (outside the CDR3, taken from reference TRBV5-1 and TRBJ2-1): KAGVTQTPRYLIKTRGQQVTLSCSPISGHRSVSWYQQTPGQGLQFLFEYFSETQRNKGNFPGRFSGRQFSNSRSEMNVSTLELGDSALYLCASSFVGQNEQFFGPGTRLTVL.

V gene TRBV23-1 combines with J gene TRBJ1-2; 9 bases line up with TRBD1. TRBV23-1 is annotated as an ORF whose role is uncertain. The V segment lost 0 bases and the J segment 7 bases; nucleotides outside the gene matches: 9. The CDR3 sequence is 16 residues long. The CDR3 DNA reads as TGCGCCAGCAGTCAATCTGGGGACAGGGAAGTGGGTGGCTACACCTTC. It specifies CASSQSGDREVGGYTF.

The chain links TRBV6-1 to TRBJ1-3; no clear D gene. The CDR3 sequence is 14 residues long. V lost 1 base to trimming and J lost 8 bases, with 12 bases between them. Germline CDR1 reads MNHNS; CDR2 reads SASEGT. CDR3 DNA sequence: TGTGCCAGCAGTGAAGAGTTTGAAGTGGACACCATATATTTT. Protein sequence: CASSEEFEVDTIYF.

The V call is TRBV28, the J call TRBJ1-1; a weak D match, TRBD1 (5 bases). V dropped 3 bases and J dropped 10 bases, with 18 bases sitting between them. CDR1 MDHEN and CDR2 SYDVKM come from the germline V gene. This CDR3 region has 14 residues. The CDR3 coding sequence is TGTGCCAGCAGTTTCCCCCCCCTGACAGTGGGAGCTTTCTTT. This gives the protein CASSFPPLTVGAFF.

Note on this clone: One end of the junction varies from germline; a read error may be responsible. The chain combines TRBV7-7 with TRBJ2-7; 9 bases align to TRBD1. Germline V gene sequence: CDR1 SSHAT, CDR2 FNYEAQ (reference sequence). The CDR3 is made up of 17 amino acids. DNA for the CDR3: TGTGCTAGCAGCTATCCCGGGCCGGGACAGGGACCTTGGGAGCAGTACTTC. Amino acid sequence: CASSYPGPGQGPWEQYF.

The chain joins TRBV28 to TRBJ1-2, with 8 bases fitting TRBD1. V gave up 9 bases and J gave up 6 bases; unmatched junction bases: 12. Germline V gives CDR1 MDHEN, CDR2 SYDVKM. This CDR3 spans 14 amino acids. This chain's CDR3 is CASTIVDRVNGYTF. In DNA form, the CDR3 reads TGTGCCAGTACCATAGTGGACAGGGTGAATGGCTACACCTTC.

This clone was seen once. The gene calls are TRBV7-2 and TRBJ2-3, with D unclear. V was pared by 5 bases and J by 2 bases, with 11 bases between. From germline, CDR1 is SGHTA and CDR2 FQGNSA. There are 14 residues in the CDR3. This CDR3 reads CASSPNPLTDTQYF. The CDR3, as DNA: TGTGCCAGCAGCCCGAACCCCCTCACAGATACGCAGTATTTT.

This chain links TRBV5-5 with TRBJ1-5; TRBD1 agrees at 11 bases. The CDR3 is 15 amino acids. The V segment lost 4 bases and the J segment 8 bases; nucleotides outside the gene matches: 8. Germline V CDR1 and CDR2: SGHKS, YYEKEE (reference sequence). As DNA, the CDR3 is TGTGCCAGCAGCCTGAACCGGGACAGGGGGAAGCCCCAGCATTTT. Translation: CASSLNRDRGKPQHF.

The chain joins TRBV27 to TRBJ2-7, with D uncertain. There are 15 residues in the CDR3. Trimming left V 0 bases short and J 2 bases short, with 11 bases between. In germline, CDR1 is MNHEY, CDR2 SMNVEV (reference sequence). CDR3 residues: CASSLSAFLTYEQYF. DNA for the CDR3: TGTGCCAGCAGTTTATCAGCCTTTCTAACCTACGAGCAGTACTTC.

This clone has a single count. The chain links TRBV11-2 to TRBJ1-4, with D perhaps TRBD1 (5 bases). V lost 2 bases and J 0 bases, leaving 7 bases between the germline ends. The CDR3 is 15 amino acids. The germline V gene encodes CDR1 SGHAT and CDR2 FQNNGV. The CDR3 bases are TGTGCCAGCAGCTTAATGGGGGCAACTAATGAAAAACTGTTTTTT. Translation: CASSLMGATNEKLFF.

The chain links TRBV27 to TRBJ2-5, with 9 bases lining up with TRBD1. J gave up 4 bases and V 6 bases, and 9 bases lay outside the gene matches. The CDR3 length is 15 residues. Germline V gives CDR1 MNHEY, CDR2 SMNVEV (reference sequence). The chain's CDR3 is CASRTRGTGLETQYF. In DNA, the CDR3 is TGTGCCAGCAGAACCCGTGGGACAGGGCTAGAGACCCAGTACTTC.

The rearrangement joins TRBV4-3 to TRBJ2-7, with 10 bases aligning to TRBD1. This CDR3 is built from 17 residues. Trimming at V came to 3 bases and at J to 4 bases, leaving 12 bases not matched to a gene. Per the germline V gene, CDR1 is LGHNA and CDR2 is YSLEER. The CDR3 sequence: CASSQDLMGQGRYEQYF. CDR3 sequence (DNA): TGCGCCAGCAGCCAGGACCTTATGGGACAGGGGAGGTACGAGCAGTACTTC.

The chain has TRBV6-1 and TRBJ1-5; no firm D call. Germline CDR1 is MNHNS and CDR2 is SASEGT. The length of the CDR3 is 12 residues. V dropped 3 bases and J dropped 6 bases, with 6 bases sitting between them. This CDR3 reads CASSDFGQPQHF. CDR3 nucleotide sequence: TGTGCCAGCAGTGATTTTGGTCAGCCCCAGCATTTT.

The rearrangement joins TRBV5-1 to TRBJ2-3; 12 nucleotides agree with TRBD2. The ends lost 3 bases at V and 3 bases at J; junction bases unmatched: 5. CDR3 length: 16 residues. From germline, CDR1 is SGHRS and CDR2 YFSETQ. This CDR3 reads CASSSGLAGFTDTQYF. CDR3 coding DNA: TGCGCCAGCAGCTCCGGACTAGCGGGATTTACAGATACGCAGTATTTT.

The V call is TRBV6-5, the J call TRBJ2-7, with a weak D call TRBD2 (5 bases). Germline CDR1 is MNHEY and CDR2 is SVGAGI. Trimming left V 7 bases short and J 7 bases short, with 11 bases between. This CDR3 is 11 amino acids long. The CDR3 DNA reads TGTGCCAGCACCCTCGGGATTGAGCAGTACTTC. It yields the protein CASTLGIEQYF.

The rearrangement uses TRBV6-5 and TRBJ2-2; D remains ambiguous. The V end lost 2 bases, the J end lost 2 bases, and 3 bases lay between the germline ends. The germline gives CDR1 MNHEY, CDR2 SVGAGI. The CDR3 runs to 13 residues. CDR3 residues: CASSYLNTGELFF. DNA for the CDR3: TGTGCCAGCAGTTACCTTAACACCGGGGAGCTGTTTTTT.

The chain couples TRBV28 to TRBJ2-3; 11 nucleotides align to TRBD2. The germline gives CDR1 MDHEN, CDR2 SYDVKM. The CDR3 totals 16 residues. J was trimmed by 5 bases and V by 3 bases; bases with no gene match: 7. Here the CDR3 reads CASSFVTSGSQDTQYF. The DNA of the CDR3 is TGTGCCAGCAGTTTTGTCACTAGCGGGAGTCAAGATACGCAGTATTTT.

The rearrangement links TRBV28 to TRBJ1-4; 7 bases line up with TRBD1. CDR3 length equals 13 residues. Germline V CDR1 and CDR2: MDHEN, SYDVKM. J lost 8 bases, V lost 6 bases, and 6 bases had no gene match. The CDR3 DNA is TGTGCCAGCAGATCAGGGGGGCGCGAAAAACTGTTTTTT. This encodes CASRSGGREKLFF.

The chain has TRBV4-2 and TRBJ2-2; 12 nucleotides agree with TRBD2. V was clipped by 4 bases and J by 0 bases; unmatched bases: 12. Germline-derived CDR1 and CDR2 are LGHNA and YNFKEQ. The CDR3 sequence is 20 residues long. The CDR3: CASSPPERLAGATNTGELFF. The CDR3 region has the DNA TGTGCCAGCAGCCCTCCCGAGCGACTAGCGGGGGCCACGAACACCGGGGAGCTGTTTTTT.

The chain recombines TRBV28 with TRBJ2-2, with TRBD1 identical over 9 bases. Germline CDR1 MDHEN, CDR2 SYDVKM. This CDR3 is built from 16 residues. V lost 2 bases to trimming and J lost 4 bases; unmatched junction nucleotides: 5. Here the CDR3 reads CASSLGGQGGTGELFF. DNA for the CDR3: TGTGCCAGCAGTTTAGGGGGACAGGGAGGCACCGGGGAGCTGTTTTTT.

The chain couples TRBV15 to TRBJ1-5; D is ambiguous. Germline lookup yields CDR1 LNHNV and CDR2 YYDKDF (reference sequence). The CDR3 length is 15 residues. Trimming pared 0 bases from V and 4 bases from J, leaving 10 bases between. CDR3 residues: CATSRDRHQNQPQHF. DNA for the CDR3: TGTGCCACCAGCAGAGATCGACACCAGAATCAGCCCCAGCATTTT.

V and J are TRBV4-1 and TRBJ2-3; the D is unclear. Between the trimmed V and J ends, which lost 1 base and 3 bases, there was a span of 11 bases. This CDR3 contains 15 residues. Germline V gene data show CDR1 as MGHRA and CDR2 as YSYEKL. Here the CDR3 DNA reads TGCGCCAGCAGCCAAGGGACCGTACGGACAGATACGCAGTATTTT. It translates to CASSQGTVRTDTQYF.

The chain has TRBV7-2 and TRBJ1-1; no clear D. The CDR3 extends over 13 amino acids. V was shortened by 3 bases and J by 2 bases, with 7 bases between the two germline ends. Germline assignment: CDR1 SGHTA and CDR2 FQGNSA. The DNA of the CDR3 is TGTGCCAGCAGCTTGGACTTCAACACTGAAGCTTTCTTT. Amino acids: CASSLDFNTEAFF. Supplemented by reference TRBV7-2 and TRBJ1-1, the full variable domain reads GAGVSQSPSNKVTEKGKDVELRCDPISGHTALYWYRQSLGQGLEFLIYFQGNSAPDKSGLPSDRFSAERTGGSVSTLTIQRTQQEDSAVYLCASSLDFNTEAFFGQGTRLTVV.